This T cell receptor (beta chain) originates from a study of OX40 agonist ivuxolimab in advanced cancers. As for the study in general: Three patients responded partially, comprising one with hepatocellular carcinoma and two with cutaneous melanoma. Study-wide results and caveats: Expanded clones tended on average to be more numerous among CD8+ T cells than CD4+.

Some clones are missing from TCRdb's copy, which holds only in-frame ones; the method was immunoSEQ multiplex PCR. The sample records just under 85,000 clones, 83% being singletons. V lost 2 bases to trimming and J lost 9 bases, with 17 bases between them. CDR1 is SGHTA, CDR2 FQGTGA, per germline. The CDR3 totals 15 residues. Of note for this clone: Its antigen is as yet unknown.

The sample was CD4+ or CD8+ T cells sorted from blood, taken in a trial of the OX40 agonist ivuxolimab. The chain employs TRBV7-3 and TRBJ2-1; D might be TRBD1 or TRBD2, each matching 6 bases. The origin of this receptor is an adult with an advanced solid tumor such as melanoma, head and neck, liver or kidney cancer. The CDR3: CASSLGGTRGREQFF. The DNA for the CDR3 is TGTGCCAGCAGCTTAGGGGGGACCCGGGGGCGTGAGCAGTTCTTC.